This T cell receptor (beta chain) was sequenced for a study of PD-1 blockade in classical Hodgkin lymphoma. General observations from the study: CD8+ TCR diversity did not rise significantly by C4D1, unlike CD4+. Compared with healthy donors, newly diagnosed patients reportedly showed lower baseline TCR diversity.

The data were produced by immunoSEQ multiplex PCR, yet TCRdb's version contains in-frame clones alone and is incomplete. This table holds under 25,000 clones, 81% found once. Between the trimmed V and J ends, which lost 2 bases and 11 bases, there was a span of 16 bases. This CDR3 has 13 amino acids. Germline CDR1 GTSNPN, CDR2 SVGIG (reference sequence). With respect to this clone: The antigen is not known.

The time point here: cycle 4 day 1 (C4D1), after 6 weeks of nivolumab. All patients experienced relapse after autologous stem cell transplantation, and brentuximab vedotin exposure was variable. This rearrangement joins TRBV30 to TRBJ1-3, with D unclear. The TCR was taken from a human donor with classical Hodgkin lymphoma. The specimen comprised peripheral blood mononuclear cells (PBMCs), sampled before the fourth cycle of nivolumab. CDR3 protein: CAWSIQQLGPIYF. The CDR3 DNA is TGTGCCTGGAGTATCCAACAGCTCGGTCCCATATATTTT.